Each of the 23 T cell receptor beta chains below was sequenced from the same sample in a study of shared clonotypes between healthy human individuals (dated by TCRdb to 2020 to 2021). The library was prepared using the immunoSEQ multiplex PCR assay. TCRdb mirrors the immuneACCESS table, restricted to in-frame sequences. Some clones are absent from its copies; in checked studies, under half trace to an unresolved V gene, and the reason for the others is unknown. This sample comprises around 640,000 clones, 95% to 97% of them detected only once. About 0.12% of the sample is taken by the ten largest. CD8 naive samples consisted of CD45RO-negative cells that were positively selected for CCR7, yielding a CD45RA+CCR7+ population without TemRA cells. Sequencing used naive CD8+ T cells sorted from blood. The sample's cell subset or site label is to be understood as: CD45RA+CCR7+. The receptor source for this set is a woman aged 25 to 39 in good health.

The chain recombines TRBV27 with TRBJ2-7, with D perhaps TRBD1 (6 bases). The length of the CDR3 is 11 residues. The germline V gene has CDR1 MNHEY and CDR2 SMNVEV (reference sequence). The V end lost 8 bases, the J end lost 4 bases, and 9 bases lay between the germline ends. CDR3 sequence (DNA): TGTGCCAGCGGGGACAATTACGAGCAGTACTTC. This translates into CASGDNYEQYF.

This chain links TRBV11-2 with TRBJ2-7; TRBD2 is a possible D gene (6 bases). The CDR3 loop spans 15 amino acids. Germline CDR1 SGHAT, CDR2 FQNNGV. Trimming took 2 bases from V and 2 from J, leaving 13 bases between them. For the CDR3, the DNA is TGTGCCAGCAGCTTAAGCCCTAGCGCCGCCTACGAGCAGTACTTC. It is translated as CASSLSPSAAYEQYF.

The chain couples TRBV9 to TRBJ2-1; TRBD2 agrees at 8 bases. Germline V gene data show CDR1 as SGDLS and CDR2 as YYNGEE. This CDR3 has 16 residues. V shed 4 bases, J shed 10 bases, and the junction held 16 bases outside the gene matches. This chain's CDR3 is CASSFPQAAGDGEQFF. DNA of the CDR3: TGTGCCAGCAGCTTCCCCCAGGCAGCGGGAGACGGGGAGCAGTTCTTC. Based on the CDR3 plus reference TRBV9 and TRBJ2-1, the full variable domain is DSGVTQTPKHLITATGQRVTLRCSPRSGDLSVYWYQQSLDQGLQFLIQYYNGEERAKGNILERFSAQQFPDLHSELNLSSLELGDSALYFCASSFPQAAGDGEQFFGPGTRLTVL.

CDR3 sequence reads: CASSQVTSGTYNEQFF. The CDR3, as DNA: TGCGCCAGCAGCCAAGTAACTAGCGGGACCTACAATGAGCAGTTCTTC. J is TRBJ2-1 and V is TRBV4-1; TRBD2 agrees at 10 bases. The germline V gene encodes CDR1 MGHRA and CDR2 YSYEKL. The CDR3 totals 16 residues. Germline trimming cut 1 base from V and 2 bases from J; bases unmatched to any gene: 2.

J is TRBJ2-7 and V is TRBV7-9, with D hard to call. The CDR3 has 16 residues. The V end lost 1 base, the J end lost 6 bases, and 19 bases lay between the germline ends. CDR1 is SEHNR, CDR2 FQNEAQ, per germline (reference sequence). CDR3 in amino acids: CASSLVERSPVPEQYF. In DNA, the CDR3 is TGTGCCAGCAGCTTAGTCGAGCGATCACCAGTCCCCGAGCAGTACTTC.

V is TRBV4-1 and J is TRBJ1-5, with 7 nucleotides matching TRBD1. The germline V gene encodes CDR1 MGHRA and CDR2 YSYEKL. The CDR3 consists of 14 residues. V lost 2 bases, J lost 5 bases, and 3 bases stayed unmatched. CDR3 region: CASSQKQGDQPQHF. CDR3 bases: TGCGCCAGCAGCCAAAAGCAGGGGGATCAGCCCCAGCATTTT.

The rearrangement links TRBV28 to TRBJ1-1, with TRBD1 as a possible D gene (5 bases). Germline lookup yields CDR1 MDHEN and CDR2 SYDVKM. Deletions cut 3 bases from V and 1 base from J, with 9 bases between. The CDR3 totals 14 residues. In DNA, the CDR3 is TGTGCCAGCAGTTTTGCCGGGACGAACACTGAAGCTTTCTTT. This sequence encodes CASSFAGTNTEAFF.

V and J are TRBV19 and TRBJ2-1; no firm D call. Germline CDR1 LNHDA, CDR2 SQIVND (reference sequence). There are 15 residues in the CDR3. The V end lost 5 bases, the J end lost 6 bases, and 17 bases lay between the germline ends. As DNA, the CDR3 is TGTGCCAGTAGTCCGGCCCCTGGGATCTTCAATGAGCAGTTCTTC. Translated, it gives CASSPAPGIFNEQFF. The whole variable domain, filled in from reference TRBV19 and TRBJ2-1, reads DGGITQSPKYLFRKEGQNVTLSCEQNLNHDAMYWYRQDPGQGLRLIYYSQIVNDFQKGDIAEGYSVSREKKESFPLTVTSAQKNPTAFYLCASSPAPGIFNEQFFGPGTRLTVL.

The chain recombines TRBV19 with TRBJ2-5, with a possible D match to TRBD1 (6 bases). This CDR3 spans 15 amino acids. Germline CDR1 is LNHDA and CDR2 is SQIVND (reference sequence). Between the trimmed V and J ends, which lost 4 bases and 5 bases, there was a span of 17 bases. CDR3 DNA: TGTGCCAGTAGTAAGGTCAGGGGTACGGGCGAGACCCAGTACTTC. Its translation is CASSKVRGTGETQYF.

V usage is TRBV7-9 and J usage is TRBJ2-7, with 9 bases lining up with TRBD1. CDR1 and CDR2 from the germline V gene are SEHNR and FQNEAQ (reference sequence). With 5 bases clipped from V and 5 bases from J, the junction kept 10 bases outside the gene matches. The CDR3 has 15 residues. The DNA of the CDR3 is TGTGCCAGCAGCGACACCGGGACAGGGAACGACGAGCAGTACTTC. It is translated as CASSDTGTGNDEQYF.

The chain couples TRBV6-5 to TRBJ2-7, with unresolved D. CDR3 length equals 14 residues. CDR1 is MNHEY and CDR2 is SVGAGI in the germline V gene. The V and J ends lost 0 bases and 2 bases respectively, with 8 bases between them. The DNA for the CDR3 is TGTGCCAGCAGTTACTCCCCTGGCGCCTACGAGCAGTACTTC. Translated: CASSYSPGAYEQYF.

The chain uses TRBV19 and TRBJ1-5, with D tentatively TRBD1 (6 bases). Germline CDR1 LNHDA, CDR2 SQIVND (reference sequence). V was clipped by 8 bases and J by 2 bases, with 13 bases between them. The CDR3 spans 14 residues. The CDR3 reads CASSNGGGNQPQHF. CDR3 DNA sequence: TGTGCCAGTTCCAACGGGGGCGGCAATCAGCCCCAGCATTTT.

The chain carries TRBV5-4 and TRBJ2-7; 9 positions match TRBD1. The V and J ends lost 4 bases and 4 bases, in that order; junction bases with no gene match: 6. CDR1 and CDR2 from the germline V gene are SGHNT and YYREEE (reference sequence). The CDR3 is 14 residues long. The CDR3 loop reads CASSPGTGLYEQYF. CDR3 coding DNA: TGTGCCAGCAGCCCCGGGACAGGGCTTTACGAGCAGTACTTC. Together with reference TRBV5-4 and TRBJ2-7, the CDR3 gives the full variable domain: ETGVTQSPTHLIKTRGQQVTLRCSSQSGHNTVSWYQQALGQGPQFIFQYYREEENGRGNFPPRFSGLQFPNYSSELNVNALELDDSALYLCASSPGTGLYEQYFGPGTRLTVT.

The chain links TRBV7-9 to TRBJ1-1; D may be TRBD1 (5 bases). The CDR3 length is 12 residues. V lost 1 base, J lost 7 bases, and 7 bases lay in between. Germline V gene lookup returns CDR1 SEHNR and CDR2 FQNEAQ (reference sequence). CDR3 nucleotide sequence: TGTGCCAGCAGCTTAGTCGGGGGTGAAGCTTTCTTT. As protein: CASSLVGGEAFF.

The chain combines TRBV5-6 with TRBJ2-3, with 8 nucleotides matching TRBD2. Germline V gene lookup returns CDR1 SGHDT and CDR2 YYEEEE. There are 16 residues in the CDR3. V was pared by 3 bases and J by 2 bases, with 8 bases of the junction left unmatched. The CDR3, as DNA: TGTGCCAGCAGCTGGGGTACAGCGGGAGTCACAGATACGCAGTATTTT. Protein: CASSWGTAGVTDTQYF. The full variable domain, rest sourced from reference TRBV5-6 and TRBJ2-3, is DAGVTQSPTHLIKTRGQQVTLRCSPKSGHDTVSWYQQALGQGPQFIFQYYEEEERQRGNFPDRFSGHQFPNYSSELNVNALLLGDSALYLCASSWGTAGVTDTQYFGPGTRLTVL.

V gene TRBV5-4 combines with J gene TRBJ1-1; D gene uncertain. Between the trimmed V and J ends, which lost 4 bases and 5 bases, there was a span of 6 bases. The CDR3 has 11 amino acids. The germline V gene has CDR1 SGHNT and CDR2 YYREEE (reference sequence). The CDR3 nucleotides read TGTGCCAGCAGCGCAGCGACTGAAGCTTTCTTT. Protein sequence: CASSAATEAFF. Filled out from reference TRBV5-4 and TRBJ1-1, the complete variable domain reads ETGVTQSPTHLIKTRGQQVTLRCSSQSGHNTVSWYQQALGQGPQFIFQYYREEENGRGNFPPRFSGLQFPNYSSELNVNALELDDSALYLCASSAATEAFFGQGTRLTVV.

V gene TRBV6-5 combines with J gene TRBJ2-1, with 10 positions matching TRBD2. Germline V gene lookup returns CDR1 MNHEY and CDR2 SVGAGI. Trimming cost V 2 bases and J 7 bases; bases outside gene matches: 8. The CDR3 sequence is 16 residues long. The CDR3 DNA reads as TGTGCCAGCAGTTACGGGGAACTAGCGGGGCATAATGAGCAGTTCTTC. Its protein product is CASSYGELAGHNEQFF.

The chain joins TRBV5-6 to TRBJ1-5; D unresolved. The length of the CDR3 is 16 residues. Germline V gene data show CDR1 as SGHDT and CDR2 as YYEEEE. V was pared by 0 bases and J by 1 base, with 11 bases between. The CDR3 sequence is CASSLGARGSNQPQHF. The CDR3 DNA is TGTGCCAGCAGCTTGGGGGCCCGGGGAAGCAATCAGCCCCAGCATTTT. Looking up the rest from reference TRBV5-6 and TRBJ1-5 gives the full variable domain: DAGVTQSPTHLIKTRGQQVTLRCSPKSGHDTVSWYQQALGQGPQFIFQYYEEEERQRGNFPDRFSGHQFPNYSSELNVNALLLGDSALYLCASSLGARGSNQPQHFGDGTRLSIL.

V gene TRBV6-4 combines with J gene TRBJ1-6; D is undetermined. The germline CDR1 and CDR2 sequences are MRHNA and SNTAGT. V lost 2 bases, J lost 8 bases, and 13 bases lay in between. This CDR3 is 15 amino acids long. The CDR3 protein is CASSDGTGLDSPLHF. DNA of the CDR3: TGTGCCAGCAGTGACGGAACGGGGTTGGATTCACCCCTCCACTTT.

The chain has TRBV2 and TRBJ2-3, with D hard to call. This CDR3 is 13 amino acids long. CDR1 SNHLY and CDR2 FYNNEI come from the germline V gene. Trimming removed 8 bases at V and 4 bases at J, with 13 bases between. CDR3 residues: CASGPLGADTQYF. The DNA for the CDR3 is TGTGCCAGCGGTCCGCTGGGCGCAGATACGCAGTATTTT.

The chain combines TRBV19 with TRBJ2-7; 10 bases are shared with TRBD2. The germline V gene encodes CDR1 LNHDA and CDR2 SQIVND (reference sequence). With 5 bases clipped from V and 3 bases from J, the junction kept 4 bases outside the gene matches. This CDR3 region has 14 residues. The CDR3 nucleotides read TGTGCCAGTAGTTTCGCTAGCGGGAGCTACGAGCAGTACTTC. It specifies CASSFASGSYEQYF.

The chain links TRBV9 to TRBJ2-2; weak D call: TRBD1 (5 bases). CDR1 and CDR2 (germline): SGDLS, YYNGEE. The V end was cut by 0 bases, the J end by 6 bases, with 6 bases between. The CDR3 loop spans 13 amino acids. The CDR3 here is CASSVVRAGELFF. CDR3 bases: TGTGCCAGCAGCGTAGTCAGGGCCGGGGAGCTGTTTTTT.

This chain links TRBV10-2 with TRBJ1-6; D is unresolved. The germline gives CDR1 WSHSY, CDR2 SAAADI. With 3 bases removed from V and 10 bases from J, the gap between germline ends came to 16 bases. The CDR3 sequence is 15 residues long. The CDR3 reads CASSDSGGRNSPLHF. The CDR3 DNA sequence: TGCGCCAGCAGTGACTCGGGCGGCCGAAACTCACCCCTCCACTTT.